These 16 T cell receptor beta chains share one sample of origin, sequenced in a study of beta chain features in type 1 diabetes. The study reverse transcribed the entire isolated RNA, so it sequenced expressed TCRB transcripts. The repertoire was sequenced with immunoSEQ multiplex PCR; TCRdb's copy has only in-frame clones and lacks some. The sample has 500,000 to 700,000 clones, about a sixth seen once; the top ten hold 0.09% to 0.095%. Input material: naive CD4+ T cells from blood. The receptor source for this set is a young man in good health.

With regard to this clone: Without the conserved terminal phenylalanine or tryptophan, this CDR3 likely stems from a read error. The limits of the CDR3 on the DNA are not certain, so only TCRdb's listed CDR3 is given. CDR3 amino acids: CASSQREVL. This rearrangement joins TRBV7-7 to TRBJ2-7; TRBD2 is the table's D call and was not checked against the DNA. The CDR3 numbers 9 amino acids, ends counted. Germline loops: CDR1 SSHAT, CDR2 FNYEAQ (reference sequence).

The gene calls are TRBV10-3 and TRBJ2-1, with 9 nucleotides matching TRBD1. The CDR3 consists of 15 residues. V was pared by 7 bases and J by 6 bases, with 10 bases of the junction left unmatched. Germline assignment: CDR1 ENHRY and CDR2 SYGVKD. For the CDR3, the DNA is TGTGCCATCACTTCGGGGGACAGGGCAACCAATGAGCAGTTCTTC. Protein sequence: CAITSGDRATNEQFF.

This clone was observed a few times. The V call is TRBV11-2, the J call TRBJ1-1; no clear D gene. V lost 5 bases and J 0 bases, leaving 13 bases between the germline ends. Germline lookup yields CDR1 SGHAT and CDR2 FQNNGV. CDR3 size: 15 residues. CDR3 nucleotides: TGTGCCAGCAGCCGAATTTCGGGGATGAACACTGAAGCTTTCTTT. Translating it yields CASSRISGMNTEAFF. Complete variable domain (other parts from reference TRBV11-2 and TRBJ1-1): EAGVAQSPRYKIIEKRQSVAFWCNPISGHATLYWYQQILGQGPKLLIQFQNNGVVDDSQLPKDRFSAERLKGVDSTLKIQPAKLEDSAVYLCASSRISGMNTEAFFGQGTRLTVV.

The chain recombines TRBV7-2 with TRBJ2-5; 13 bases are shared with TRBD2. CDR3 length: 19 residues. Germline loops: CDR1 SGHTA, CDR2 FQGNSA. V was clipped by 5 bases and J by 9 bases; unmatched bases: 21. The CDR3, as DNA: TGTGCCAGCAGCCCACGAATGGGGAGCGGGACTAGCGGGAAGGTGGCCCAGTACTTC. It encodes CASSPRMGSGTSGKVAQYF.

The chain is built from TRBV5-4 and TRBJ2-5, with 8 bases identical to TRBD1. The germline CDR1 and CDR2 sequences are SGHNT and YYREEE (reference sequence). This CDR3 comprises 15 residues. V lost 3 bases to trimming and J lost 5 bases; unmatched junction nucleotides: 9. CDR3 sequence reads: CASSWTGKGRETQYF. CDR3 in DNA: TGTGCCAGCAGCTGGACAGGGAAAGGGCGGGAGACCCAGTACTTC.

This clone was observed a handful of times. The chain recombines TRBV4-3 with TRBJ2-1, with D perhaps being TRBD1 or TRBD2 (5 bases each). The CDR3 runs to 13 residues. Deletions cut 8 bases from V and 5 bases from J, with 13 bases between. CDR1 and CDR2 (germline): LGHNA, YSLEER. The DNA for the CDR3 is TGCGCCAGCGGGGAGAGCAGGGACAATGAGCAGTTCTTC. Translated: CASGESRDNEQFF.

The chain joins TRBV6-1 to TRBJ2-1; no clear D. This CDR3 spans 15 amino acids. Trimming pared 8 bases from V and 2 bases from J, leaving 16 bases between. From germline, CDR1 is MNHNS and CDR2 SASEGT. CDR3 nucleotides: TGTGCCAGCCCGGCAAATTCGCAAACCTACAATGAGCAGTTCTTC. Protein product: CASPANSQTYNEQFF.

This chain joins TRBV7-2 and TRBJ2-3; 7 bases match TRBD2. The germline V gene has CDR1 SGHTA and CDR2 FQGNSA. The V segment lost 5 bases and the J segment 2 bases; nucleotides outside the gene matches: 7. The CDR3 sequence is 15 residues long. The CDR3 spells CASSQRGAPTDTQYF. In DNA form, the CDR3 reads TGTGCCAGCAGCCAGCGGGGCGCCCCCACAGATACGCAGTATTTT.

This clone was picked up a small number of times. The chain carries TRBV21-1 and TRBJ1-2. TRBV21-1 corresponds to a pseudogene. CDR3 length equals 13 residues. This CDR3 is CASSEPSGHGYTF. The CDR3 DNA sequence: TGTGCCAGCAGCGAACCCTCGGGGCATGGCTACACCTTC.

The rearrangement uses TRBV11-3 and TRBJ2-7, with TRBD1 identical over 8 bases. Germline loops: CDR1 SGHNT, CDR2 YENEEA. The V segment lost 0 bases and the J segment 4 bases; nucleotides outside the gene matches: 5. The CDR3 covers 15 residues. CDR3 sequence reads: CASSLEAGGAYEQYF. The CDR3 DNA is TGTGCCAGCAGCTTAGAGGCAGGGGGCGCTTACGAGCAGTACTTC.

The chain employs TRBV18 and TRBJ2-3; possibly TRBD1 or TRBD2 for D (5 bases each). The CDR3 totals 13 residues. Looked up from germline, CDR1 is KGHSH and CDR2 is LQKENI. V was clipped by 6 bases and J by 6 bases, with 13 bases between them. The CDR3 loop is CASSPHGTDTQYF. The CDR3 DNA follows: TGTGCCAGCTCCCCCCATGGGACCGATACGCAGTATTTT. The full variable domain, with the rest looked up from reference TRBV18 and TRBJ2-3, is NAGVMQNPRHLVRRRGQEARLRCSPMKGHSHVYWYRQLPEEGLKFMVYLQKENIIDESGMPKERFSAEFPKEGPSILRIQQVVRGDSAAYFCASSPHGTDTQYFGPGTRLTVL.

This clone was seen only a few times. The chain employs TRBV5-1 and TRBJ2-3; no clear D. The CDR3 totals 12 residues. CDR1 SGHRS and CDR2 YFSETQ come from the germline V gene. V was shortened by 0 bases and J by 8 bases, with 7 bases between the two germline ends. Here the CDR3 reads CASSLDGFTQYF. The CDR3 region has the DNA TGCGCCAGCAGCTTGGATGGATTTACGCAGTATTTT.

V is TRBV5-1 and J is TRBJ2-6; a weak D match, TRBD2 (6 bases). The CDR3 is made up of 16 amino acids. Germline assignment: CDR1 SGHRS and CDR2 YFSETQ. Between the trimmed V and J ends, which lost 4 bases and 1 base, there was a span of 12 bases. The CDR3 region is CASSPSGVSGANVLTF. The CDR3 nucleotides read TGCGCCAGCAGCCCCTCGGGGGTGTCTGGGGCCAACGTCCTGACTTTC.

This rearrangement joins TRBV10-2 to TRBJ2-2; D is undetermined. V was pared by 6 bases and J by 1 base, with 3 bases between. From germline, CDR1 is WSHSY and CDR2 SAAADI. The CDR3 is 12 amino acids. The CDR3 region has the DNA TGCGCCAGCAGGGTGAACACCGGGGAGCTGTTTTTT. This translates into CASRVNTGELFF.

The chain couples TRBV7-3 to TRBJ1-2, with D perhaps TRBD1 (6 bases). Per germline, CDR1 SGHTA and CDR2 FQGTGA. The ends were cut back, 5 bases at V and 5 bases at J, with 12 bases in the middle. This CDR3 contains 13 residues. The CDR3 is CASSATGEYGYTF. For the CDR3, the DNA is TGTGCCAGCAGCGCGACAGGAGAGTATGGCTACACCTTC.

Only a few counts were recorded for this clone. This sequence joins TRBV9 and TRBJ2-7; 11 bases are a match to TRBD2. The CDR3 runs to 13 residues. Germline V lookup: CDR1 SGDLS, CDR2 YYNGEE. Unmatched junction bases numbered 4, after V lost 5 bases and J lost 6 bases. CDR3 sequence reads: CASSSGRAREQYF. The CDR3 DNA is TGTGCCAGCAGTAGCGGGAGGGCCCGCGAGCAGTACTTC.